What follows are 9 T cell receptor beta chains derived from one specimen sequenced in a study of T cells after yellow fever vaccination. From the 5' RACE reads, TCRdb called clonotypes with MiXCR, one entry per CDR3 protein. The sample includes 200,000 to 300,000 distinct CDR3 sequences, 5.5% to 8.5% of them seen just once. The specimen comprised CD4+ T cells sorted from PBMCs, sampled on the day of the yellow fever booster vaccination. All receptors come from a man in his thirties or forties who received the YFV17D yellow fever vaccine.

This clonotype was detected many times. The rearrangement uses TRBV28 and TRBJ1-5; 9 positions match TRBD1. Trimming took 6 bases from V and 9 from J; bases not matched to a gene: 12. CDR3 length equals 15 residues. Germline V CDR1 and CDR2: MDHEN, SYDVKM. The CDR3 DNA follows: TGTGCCAGCAGGAGGGGGACAGGGACTTCTGGGCCCCAGCATTTT. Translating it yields CASRRGTGTSGPQHF.

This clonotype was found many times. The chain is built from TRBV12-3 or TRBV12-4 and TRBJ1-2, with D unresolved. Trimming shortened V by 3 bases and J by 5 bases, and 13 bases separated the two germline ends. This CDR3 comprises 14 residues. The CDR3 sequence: CASSFPTVPYGYTF. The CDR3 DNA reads TGTGCCAGCAGTTTCCCGACTGTGCCTTATGGCTACACCTTC.

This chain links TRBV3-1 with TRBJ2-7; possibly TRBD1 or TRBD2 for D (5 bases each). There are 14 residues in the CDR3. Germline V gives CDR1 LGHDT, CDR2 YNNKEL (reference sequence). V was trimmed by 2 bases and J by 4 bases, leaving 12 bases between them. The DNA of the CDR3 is TGTGCCAGCAGCCAACACAGGACTTCATACGAGCAGTACTTC. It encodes CASSQHRTSYEQYF.

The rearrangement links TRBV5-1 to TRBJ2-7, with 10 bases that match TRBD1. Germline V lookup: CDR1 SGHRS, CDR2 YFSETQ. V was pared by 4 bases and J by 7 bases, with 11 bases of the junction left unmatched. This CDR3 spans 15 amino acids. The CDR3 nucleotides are TGCGCCAGCAGCAACCGGGACAGGGGACAAGGGGAGCAGTACTTC. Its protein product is CASSNRDRGQGEQYF.

The CDR3 coding sequence is TGTGCCAGCAGTCCGGACGGGCGCTATGGCTACACCTTC. Translated, it gives CASSPDGRYGYTF. The chain joins TRBV12-3 or TRBV12-4 to TRBJ1-2, with D hard to call. This CDR3 has 13 residues. Trimming removed 5 bases at V and 4 bases at J, with 11 bases between.

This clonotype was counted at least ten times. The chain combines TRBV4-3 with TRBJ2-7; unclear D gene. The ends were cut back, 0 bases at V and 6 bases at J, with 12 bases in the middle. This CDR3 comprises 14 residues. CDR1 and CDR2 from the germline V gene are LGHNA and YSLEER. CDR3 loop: CASSQDVRVGEQYF. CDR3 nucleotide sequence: TGCGCCAGCAGCCAAGATGTTAGAGTCGGCGAGCAGTACTTC.

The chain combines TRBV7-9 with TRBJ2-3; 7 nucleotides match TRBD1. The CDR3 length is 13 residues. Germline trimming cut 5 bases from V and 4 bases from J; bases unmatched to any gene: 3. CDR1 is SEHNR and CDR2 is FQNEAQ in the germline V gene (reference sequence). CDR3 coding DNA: TGTGCCAGCAGCCGGGACAGCTCAGATACGCAGTATTTT. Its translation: CASSRDSSDTQYF.

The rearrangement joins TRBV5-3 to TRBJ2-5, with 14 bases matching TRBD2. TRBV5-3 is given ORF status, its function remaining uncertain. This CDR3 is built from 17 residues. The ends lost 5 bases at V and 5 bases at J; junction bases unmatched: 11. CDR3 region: CARRKGLAGGHRETQYF. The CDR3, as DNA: TGTGCCAGAAGGAAAGGACTAGCGGGAGGCCACCGGGAGACCCAGTACTTC.

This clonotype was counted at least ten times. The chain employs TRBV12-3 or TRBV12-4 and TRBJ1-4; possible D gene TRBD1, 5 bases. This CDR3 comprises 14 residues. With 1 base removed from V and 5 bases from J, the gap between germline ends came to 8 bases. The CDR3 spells CASSLGGANEKLFF. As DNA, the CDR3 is TGTGCCAGCAGTTTAGGTGGGGCAAATGAAAAACTGTTTTTT.